This TCR beta chain was identified during a study of blood T cell repertoires in COVID-19. Turning to the study itself: Italy, Spain and the United States were the sources of the convalescent and acute COVID-19 samples. PBMCs, B-cell-depleted T cells, or T cells provided the cDNA or gDNA that made up the material.

Per the original data handling: By means of reference gene primer amplification, nucleated cell counts were estimated. The protocol was immunoSEQ multiplex PCR, while the TCRdb copy is restricted to in-frame clones and leaves out a portion. That table gives V, J and clone size, and the DNA gave D and trimming. Of 100,000 or so clones listed, about 90% were seen once; the top ten hold about 5.3%. Trimming removed 0 bases from V and 0 bases from J, with 9 bases in between. Germline CDR1 is SGHRS and CDR2 is YFSETQ. The CDR3 covers 15 residues. The clonotype comes from a human donor in a cohort sampled during active COVID-19. The chain is built from TRBV5-1 and TRBJ1-2; D is ambiguous. Input material: peripheral blood. CDR3 nucleotide sequence: TGCGCCAGCAGCTTGGTGCTAGAAGCTAACTATGGCTACACCTTC. Translated: CASSLVLEANYGYTF. Combining the CDR3 with reference TRBV5-1 and TRBJ1-2 gives the whole variable domain KAGVTQTPRYLIKTRGQQVTLSCSPISGHRSVSWYQQTPGQGLQFLFEYFSETQRNKGNFPGRFSGRQFSNSRSEMNVSTLELGDSALYLCASSLVLEANYGYTFGSGTRLTVV.